Presented here are 16 T cell receptor beta chains from one specimen sequenced in a study of T cells in Graves' hyperthyroidism and ophthalmopathy. TCR beta CDR3 sequences were amplified from RNA transcripts. TCR CDR3 underwent first-round RT-PCR with the HTBI primer set. From the multiplex PCR reads, TCRdb called clonotypes with MiXCR, one entry per CDR3 protein. The sample carries approximately 400,000 distinct CDR3 sequences, approximately 13% recorded once. Specimen: blood. All receptors derive from a young man with Graves' hyperthyroidism that later progressed to Graves' ophthalmopathy.

This clonotype has a count of ten or more. The chain has TRBV11-1 and TRBJ1-4, with D tentatively TRBD1 (6 bases). Germline V gene sequence: CDR1 SGHAT, CDR2 FQDESV (reference sequence). CDR3 length: 15 residues. V was clipped by 5 bases and J by 5 bases, with 15 bases between them. The CDR3 spells CASSHRTDTNEKLFF. CDR3 coding DNA: TGTGCCAGCAGCCACAGGACAGACACCAATGAAAAACTGTTTTTT. The full variable domain, in which reference TRBV11-1 and TRBJ1-4 provide the parts outside the CDR3, is EAEVAQSPRYKITEKSQAVAFWCDPISGHATLYWYRQILGQGPELLVQFQDESVVDDSQLPKDRFSAERLKGVDSTLKIQPAELGDSAMYLCASSHRTDTNEKLFFGSGTQLSVL.

This clonotype was counted a single time. The CDR3 is CASSSTTGRGEKLFF. In DNA form, the CDR3 reads TGCGCCAGCAGCTCTACGACAGGGAGAGGTGAAAAACTGTTTTTT. The V call is TRBV5-1, the J call TRBJ1-4, with 7 positions matching TRBD1. Germline V gene sequence: CDR1 SGHRS, CDR2 YFSETQ. The CDR3 has 15 amino acids. Losses at the gene ends were 3 bases for V and 7 bases for J; bases not matched to a gene: 9.

The chain carries TRBV7-9 and TRBJ2-3; 10 bases line up with TRBD1. This CDR3 spans 15 amino acids. V lost 4 bases, J lost 3 bases, and 4 bases stayed unmatched. CDR1 SEHNR and CDR2 FQNEAQ come from the germline V gene (reference sequence). This CDR3 is CASSSGTGVTDTQYF. The CDR3 coding sequence is TGTGCCAGCAGCTCCGGGACAGGGGTTACAGATACGCAGTATTTT.

This clonotype was recorded at least ten times. The chain uses TRBV11-2 and TRBJ2-7; D is perhaps TRBD1 or TRBD2 (6 bases each). The CDR3 length is 13 residues. Trimming removed 3 bases from V and 5 bases from J, with 11 bases in between. Germline assignment: CDR1 SGHAT and CDR2 FQNNGV. Here the CDR3 reads CASSFSGANEQYF. The CDR3 coding sequence is TGTGCCAGCAGCTTTTCGGGGGCAAACGAGCAGTACTTC.

This clonotype appeared many times. CDR3 protein: CASSPQGINQPQHF. The CDR3 DNA sequence: TGTGCCAGCAGTCCACAGGGGATCAATCAGCCCCAGCATTTT. The chain is built from TRBV27 and TRBJ1-5, with TRBD1 identical over 7 bases. Per the germline V gene, CDR1 is MNHEY and CDR2 is SMNVEV (reference sequence). The V gene end was trimmed by 5 bases and the J gene end by 3 bases; junction bases not matched to a gene: 4. CDR3 size: 14 residues.

This clonotype was seen many times. The chain links TRBV12-5 to TRBJ2-3; D is ambiguous. CDR1 LGHNT and CDR2 FRNRAP come from the germline V gene. The CDR3 contains 13 residues. The V end lost 2 bases, the J end lost 6 bases, and 9 bases lay between the germline ends. CDR3 sequence: CASGLRVTDTQYF. CDR3 coding DNA: TGTGCTAGTGGTTTGCGGGTGACGGATACGCAGTATTTT. The full variable domain, rest sourced from reference TRBV12-5 and TRBJ2-3, is DARVTQTPRHKVTEMGQEVTMRCQPILGHNTVFWYRQTMMQGLELLAYFRNRAPLDDSGMPKDRFSAEMPDATLATLKIQPSEPRDSAVYFCASGLRVTDTQYFGPGTRLTVL.

The rearrangement links TRBV5-1 to TRBJ2-5, with D tentatively TRBD2 (6 bases). CDR1 is SGHRS, CDR2 YFSETQ, per germline. CDR3 length: 14 residues. V was pared by 4 bases and J by 2 bases, with 12 bases between. This CDR3 is CASSQGAGQETQYF. The CDR3 nucleotides are TGCGCCAGCAGCCAAGGTGCGGGGCAAGAGACCCAGTACTTC. The variable domain in full, with the rest retrieved from reference TRBV5-1 and TRBJ2-5, is KAGVTQTPRYLIKTRGQQVTLSCSPISGHRSVSWYQQTPGQGLQFLFEYFSETQRNKGNFPGRFSGRQFSNSRSEMNVSTLELGDSALYLCASSQGAGQETQYFGPGTRLLVL.

This clonotype was seen repeatedly, ten times or more. The V and J genes are TRBV5-1 and TRBJ2-1; D not certain. Germline lookup yields CDR1 SGHRS and CDR2 YFSETQ. V was shortened by 4 bases and J by 3 bases, with 17 bases between the two germline ends. CDR3 length equals 16 residues. This chain's CDR3 is CASSGSSRGDYNEQFF. CDR3 bases: TGCGCCAGCAGCGGTAGTTCCCGAGGAGACTACAATGAGCAGTTCTTC. Filled out from reference TRBV5-1 and TRBJ2-1, the complete variable domain reads KAGVTQTPRYLIKTRGQQVTLSCSPISGHRSVSWYQQTPGQGLQFLFEYFSETQRNKGNFPGRFSGRQFSNSRSEMNVSTLELGDSALYLCASSGSSRGDYNEQFFGPGTRLTVL.

In its sample, this clonotype was seen many times. V is TRBV5-1 and J is TRBJ1-1; D gene unclear. V lost 4 bases and J 6 bases, leaving 13 bases between the germline ends. This CDR3 is 13 amino acids long. The germline gives CDR1 SGHRS, CDR2 YFSETQ. This CDR3 is CASSKNSGAEAFF. CDR3 bases: TGCGCCAGCAGCAAGAACAGCGGGGCTGAAGCTTTCTTT.

The chain recombines TRBV6-1 with TRBJ2-2; D is perhaps TRBD2 (5 bases). Germline V gene data show CDR1 as MNHNS and CDR2 as SASEGT. CDR3 length: 10 residues. V was cut by 10 bases and J by 7 bases, with 7 bases left in between. CDR3 sequence reads: CATRVGELFF. As DNA, the CDR3 is TGTGCCACGAGGGTCGGGGAGCTGTTTTTT.

In this sample, this clonotype turned up many times. This chain connects TRBV14 to TRBJ1-5; possibly TRBD1 for D (6 bases). The germline V gene has CDR1 SGHDN and CDR2 FVKESK. The CDR3 is 13 residues long. V was pared by 3 bases and J by 9 bases, with 12 bases between. CDR3 region: CASSQAGVGPQHF. CDR3 DNA sequence: TGTGCCAGCAGCCAGGCAGGGGTTGGGCCCCAGCATTTT.

This clonotype came up many times. V is TRBV6-5 and J is TRBJ1-5; no clear D gene. The CDR3 is made up of 14 amino acids. Germline V gene sequence: CDR1 MNHEY, CDR2 SVGAGI. The V gene lost 0 bases and the J gene lost 6 bases, with 9 bases spanning the gap. The chain's CDR3 is CASSYSAGSQPQHF. Here the CDR3 DNA reads TGTGCCAGCAGTTACTCGGCGGGGTCTCAGCCCCAGCATTTT.

Ten or more counts support this clonotype. This chain joins TRBV6-1 and TRBJ2-1; TRBD1 might be the D (5 bases). Between the trimmed V and J ends, which lost 1 base and 7 bases, there was a span of 11 bases. Per germline, CDR1 MNHNS and CDR2 SASEGT. The length of the CDR3 is 14 residues. The CDR3 here is CASSEVVGANEQFF. In DNA form, the CDR3 reads TGTGCCAGCAGTGAAGTGGTAGGGGCTAATGAGCAGTTCTTC.

This clonotype was seen a handful of times. The CDR3 DNA reads as TGCAGTGCTAAAACGACTAGCGGGACTTCAGCGCAGTTCTTC. Translation: CSAKTTSGTSAQFF. This chain links TRBV20-1 with TRBJ2-1; TRBD2 agrees at 11 bases. The germline V gene has CDR1 DFQATT and CDR2 SNEGSKA (reference sequence). V lost 4 bases and J lost 12; bases outside the gene matches: 11. The CDR3 runs to 14 residues.

This clonotype was counted a few times. V usage is TRBV5-1 and J usage is TRBJ1-2; D call uncertain. V dropped 3 bases and J dropped 4 bases, with 13 bases sitting between them. Germline CDR1 SGHRS, CDR2 YFSETQ. The CDR3 covers 14 residues. CDR3 in DNA: TGCGCCAGCAGCTCCGCGGCCGACTTCTATGGCTACACCTTC. Protein product: CASSSAADFYGYTF.

This clonotype was seen repeatedly, ten times or more. CDR3 DNA: TGTGCCAGCAGTGGTGTGGCAGGGGAGCAAGAGACCCAGTACTTC. Its translation: CASSGVAGEQETQYF. The chain uses TRBV6-2 or TRBV6-3 and TRBJ2-5; perhaps TRBD1 as D (6 bases). The CDR3 is 15 amino acids. Deletions cut 5 bases from V and 2 bases from J, with 15 bases between. Germline CDR1 reads MNHEY; CDR2 reads SVGEGT.